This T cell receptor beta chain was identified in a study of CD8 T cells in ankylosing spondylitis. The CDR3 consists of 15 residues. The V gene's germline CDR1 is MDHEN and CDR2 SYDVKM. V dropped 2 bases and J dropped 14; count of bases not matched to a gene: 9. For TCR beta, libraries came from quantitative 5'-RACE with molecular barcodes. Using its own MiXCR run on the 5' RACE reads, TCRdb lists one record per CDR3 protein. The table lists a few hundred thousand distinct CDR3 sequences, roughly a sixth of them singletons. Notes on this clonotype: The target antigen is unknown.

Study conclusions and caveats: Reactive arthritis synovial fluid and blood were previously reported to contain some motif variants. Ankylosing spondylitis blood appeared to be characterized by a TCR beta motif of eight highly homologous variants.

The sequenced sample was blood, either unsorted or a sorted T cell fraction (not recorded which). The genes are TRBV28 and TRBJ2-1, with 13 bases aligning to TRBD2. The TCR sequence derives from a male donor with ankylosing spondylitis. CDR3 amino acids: CASSLPGTSGTPEFF. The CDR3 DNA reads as TGTGCCAGCAGTTTACCCGGGACTAGCGGGACGCCCGAGTTCTTC.